This T cell receptor beta chain originates from a study of blood T cell repertoires in COVID-19. Living in 24 US areas, the participants were between roughly 18 and 90 years of age. Each participant's cohort was designated according to participant-reported clinical history. Authors' methods: Scientists estimated how many nucleated cells there were by amplifying reference gene primers. The method was immunoSEQ multiplex PCR; TCRdb's version includes in-frame clones alone and lacks a portion of them. V, J and clone size are those of that table, while D and trimming were read from the DNA. The data contain about 170,000 clones, about 83% of them singletons. This clone was found once. The clonotype was recovered from a woman aged 45-65 years in a cohort exposed to, infected with or recovered from COVID-19 (not recorded which). Sequencing was carried out using PBMCs or T cells enriched from blood (not recorded which).

CDR3 protein: CASSIQEGANSPLHF. The DNA for the CDR3 is TGTGCCAGTAGTATCCAGGAGGGCGCGAATTCACCCCTCCACTTT. V and J are TRBV19 and TRBJ1-6; D not resolved. The V end was cut by 3 bases, the J end by 7 bases, with 13 bases between. There are 15 residues in the CDR3. CDR1 and CDR2 from the germline V gene are LNHDA and SQIVND (reference sequence).